The next 3 T cell receptor beta chains were all read from a single sample in a study of CD8+CD57+ T cells in acquired aplastic anemia. CD8+CD57+ cell expansion, shown by flow cytometry, had occurred in the patients selected for sequencing. It was genomic DNA that served as the template for profiling TCR beta VDJ and CDR3. TCRdb independently ran MiXCR on the reads; one entry per CDR3 protein. The data hold about 75,000 distinct CDR3 sequences, with under 80% observed a single time. The sequencing sample was made of sorted CD4+, CD8+, or CD8+CD57+ T cells (not recorded which) from PBMCs. The receptors derive from a human donor with aplastic anemia.

V is TRBV15 and J is TRBJ2-7; D is undetermined. The CDR3 sequence is 13 residues long. From germline, CDR1 is LNHNV and CDR2 YYDKDF (reference sequence). V lost 1 base, J lost 2 bases, and 6 bases lay in between. CDR3 residues: CATSRGLAYEQYF. CDR3 DNA sequence: TGTGCCACCAGCAGAGGGCTAGCCTACGAGCAGTACTTC.

Concerning this clonotype itself: A read error may account for a junction end that differs from germline. The chain recombines TRBV20-1 with TRBJ1-2, with D maybe TRBD1 (5 bases). The length of the CDR3 is 13 residues. Germline V gene lookup returns CDR1 DFQATT and CDR2 SNEGSKA (reference sequence). The CDR3 DNA reads as TGCAGTGCTCGAGATCGACAGTACTATGGCTACACCTTC. Encoded protein: CSARDRQYYGYTF.

As concerns this clonotype: A much larger clone differs from this one at a single base, so this may be a read error. The CDR3 loop is CVSSVVASGNQETQYF. The CDR3 DNA follows: TGTGTCAGCAGCGTAGTCGCTAGCGGGAACCAAGAGACCCAGTACTTC. This chain links TRBV9 with TRBJ2-5; 9 nucleotides line up with TRBD2. CDR1 is SGDLS and CDR2 is YYNGEE in the germline V gene. This CDR3 has 16 amino acids. Combining the CDR3 with reference TRBV9 and TRBJ2-5 gives the whole variable domain DSGVTQTPKHLITATGQRVTLRCSPRSGDLSVYWYQQSLDQGLQFLIQYYNGEERAKGNILERFSAQQFPDLHSELNLSSLELGDSALYFCVSSVVASGNQETQYFGPGTRLLVL.